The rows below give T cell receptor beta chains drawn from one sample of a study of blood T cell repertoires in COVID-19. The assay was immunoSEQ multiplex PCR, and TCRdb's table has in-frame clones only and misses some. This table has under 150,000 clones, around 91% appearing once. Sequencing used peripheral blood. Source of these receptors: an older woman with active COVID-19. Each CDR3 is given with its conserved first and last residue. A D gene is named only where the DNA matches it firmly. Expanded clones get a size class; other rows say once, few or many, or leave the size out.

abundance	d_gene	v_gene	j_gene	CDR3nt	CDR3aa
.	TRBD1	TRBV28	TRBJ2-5	TGTGCCAGCACGACGGGACAGGGAAGAGGGGAGACCCAGTACTTC	CASTTGQGRGETQYF
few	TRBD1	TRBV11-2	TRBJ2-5	TGTGCCAGCAGCTTCACAAGCGGACAGGGGGCTGGGGAGACCCAGTACTTC	CASSFTSGQGAGETQYF
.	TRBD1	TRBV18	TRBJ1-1	TGTGCCAGCTCACCGTCACAGGGGGCAATTGAAGCTTTCTTT	CASSPSQGAIEAFF
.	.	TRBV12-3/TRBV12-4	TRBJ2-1	TGTGCCAGCAGCTCCGGCAATGAGCAGTTCTTC	CASSSGNEQFF
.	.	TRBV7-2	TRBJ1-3	TGTGCCAGCAGCTTCGTCGGACAGAATTCTGGAAACACCATATATTTT	CASSFVGQNSGNTIYF
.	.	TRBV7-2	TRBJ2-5	TGTGCCAGCAGCTTAGGGTGGGGGCGGATGAAAGAGACCCAGTACTTC	CASSLGWGRMKETQYF
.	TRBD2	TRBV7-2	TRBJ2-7	TGTGCCAGCAGCTTAAGGGCACTAGCGGGAGGCCACGAGCAGTACTTC	CASSLRALAGGHEQYF
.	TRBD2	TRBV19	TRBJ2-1	TGTGCCAGTAGTCCCCTCATGAGTAGCGGGAGAAATGAGCAGTTCTTC	CASSPLMSSGRNEQFF
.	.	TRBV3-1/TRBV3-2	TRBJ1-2	TGTGCCAGCAGCCAAGATTGGGGGGAGCTCGGTAATGGCTACACCTTC	CASSQDWGELGNGYTF
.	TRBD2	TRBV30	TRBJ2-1	TGTGCCTGGAGAGCTCGACAGGGTACTAGCGGGAGGGAGCAGTTCTTC	CAWRARQGTSGREQFF
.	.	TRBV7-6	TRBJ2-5	TGTGCCAGCAGCACCAACACAGGGCGATCGGAGACCCAGTACTTC	CASSTNTGRSETQYF
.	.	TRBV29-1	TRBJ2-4	TGCAGCGTTGCCGAGTCAAACATTCAGTACTTC	CSVAESNIQYF
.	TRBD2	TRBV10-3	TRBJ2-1	TGTGCCATCAGTGGGACTAGCGGGGCCAACAATGAGCAGTTCTTC	CAISGTSGANNEQFF
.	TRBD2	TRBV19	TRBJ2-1	TGTGCCAGTAGTATAGGGGGGACTAGCGGGAGCAATGAGCAGTTCTTC	CASSIGGTSGSNEQFF
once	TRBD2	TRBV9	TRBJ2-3	TGTGCCAGCAGCGTCCGGGACTACCTTAGCACAGATACGCAGTATTTT	CASSVRDYLSTDTQYF
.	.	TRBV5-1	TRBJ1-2	TGCGCCAGCAGCTTCAAAACCCTCGGGGGGGGCTACACCTTC	CASSFKTLGGGYTF
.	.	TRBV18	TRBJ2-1	TGTGCCAGCTCACCACGTTCTAGGAGTTGGTACAATGAGCAGTTCTTC	CASSPRSRSWYNEQFF
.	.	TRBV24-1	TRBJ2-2	TGTGCCACCAGTGATCCAGGGCTCGGGGAGCTGTTTTTT	CATSDPGLGELFF
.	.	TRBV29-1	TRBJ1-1	TGCAGCGCCGGGATACAGGGTGGCACTGAAGCTTTCTTT	CSAGIQGGTEAFF
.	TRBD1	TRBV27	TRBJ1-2	TGTGCCAGCAGTTTATTTAGGGGGACAGGGACCCATGGCTACACCTTC	CASSLFRGTGTHGYTF
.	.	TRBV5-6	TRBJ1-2	TGTGCCAGCAGCTTGCGGAGTTATGGCTACACCTTC	CASSLRSYGYTF
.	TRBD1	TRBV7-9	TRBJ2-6	TGTGCCAGCAGCCGGGACAGTCACTCTGGGGCCAACGTCCTGACTTTC	CASSRDSHSGANVLTF
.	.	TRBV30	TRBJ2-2	TGTGCCTGGAACAGCAACACCGGGGAGCTGTTTTTT	CAWNSNTGELFF
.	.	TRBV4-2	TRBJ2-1	TGTGCCAGCAGCCAAGTCCAAAAATTAACGCCTCTGGCGGGACTTAATGAGCAGTTCTTC	CASSQVQKLTPLAGLNEQFF
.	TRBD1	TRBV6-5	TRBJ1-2	TGTGCCAGCAGTTCAAACAGGGGGGTTAGTTCTGGCTACACCTTC	CASSSNRGVSSGYTF
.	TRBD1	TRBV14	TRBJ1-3	TGTGCCAGCAGCTATTGGGACAGTGGAAACACCATATATTTT	CASSYWDSGNTIYF
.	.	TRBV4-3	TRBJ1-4	TGCGCCAGCAGCCAAGATCTAGGGGTCCGCGGCGAAAAACTGTTTTTT	CASSQDLGVRGEKLFF
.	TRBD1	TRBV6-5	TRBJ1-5	TGTGCCAGCAGTCCTTGGGACAGGGATCAGCCCCAGCATTTT	CASSPWDRDQPQHF
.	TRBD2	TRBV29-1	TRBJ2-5	TGCAGCGCCGGACTAGGTAAAGAGACCCAGTACTTC	CSAGLGKETQYF
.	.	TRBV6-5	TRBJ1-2	TGTGCCAGCAGCTCCCCGACAGGATTTTATGGCTACACCTTC	CASSSPTGFYGYTF
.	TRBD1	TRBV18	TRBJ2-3	TGTGCCAGCTCACCTAGACAGGGGACGGAGTATTTT	CASSPRQGTEYF
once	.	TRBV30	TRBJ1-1	TGTGCTCGGACGGCAGGGATGGGAACTGAAGCTTTCTTT	CARTAGMGTEAFF
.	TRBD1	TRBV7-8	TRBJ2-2	TGTGCCAGCAGCCCTCCCGGGACAGGGGCCACCGGGGAGCTGTTTTTT	CASSPPGTGATGELFF
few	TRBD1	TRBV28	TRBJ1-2	TGTGCCAGCAGGCAGGGACAGGGCGATGGCTACACCTTC	CASRQGQGDGYTF
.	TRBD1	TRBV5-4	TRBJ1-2	TGTGCCAGCAGCCAAACAGGGGGCAACTATGGCTACACCTTC	CASSQTGGNYGYTF
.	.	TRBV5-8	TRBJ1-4	TGTGCCAGCAGCCTCACAGGGAAAGAGAATGAAAAACTGTTTTTT	CASSLTGKENEKLFF
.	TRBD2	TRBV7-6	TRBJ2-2	TGTGCCAGCAGTACGGGGGGGGGTGGCACCGGGGAGCTGTTTTTT	CASSTGGGGTGELFF
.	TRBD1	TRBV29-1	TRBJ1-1	TGCAGCGTCAACCCACAGGGGGACACTGAAGCTTTCTTT	CSVNPQGDTEAFF
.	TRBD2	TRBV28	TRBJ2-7	TGTGCCAGCATTACTAGCGGGAAGCCATCCTACGAGCAGTACTTC	CASITSGKPSYEQYF
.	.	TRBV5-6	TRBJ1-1	TGTGCCAGCAGCAGCTCCGGGGGGAACACTGAAGCTTTCTTT	CASSSSGGNTEAFF
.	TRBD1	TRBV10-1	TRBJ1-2	TGCGCCATCAGACAGGGGGGGGGCTACACCTTC	CAIRQGGGYTF
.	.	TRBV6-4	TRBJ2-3	TGTGCCAGCAAAGAGGCCTACGCGGCAGATACGCAGTATTTT	CASKEAYAADTQYF
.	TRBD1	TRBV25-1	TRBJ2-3	TGTGCCAGCAGTGAATTAGGGGGCCACACAGATACGCAGTATTTT	CASSELGGHTDTQYF
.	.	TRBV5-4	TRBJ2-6	TGTGCCAGCAGCCGGGATCCCGGCTCTGGGGCCAACGTCCTGACTTTC	CASSRDPGSGANVLTF
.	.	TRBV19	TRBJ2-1	TGTGCCAGTAGCATTCTCAGGGACAATGAGCAGTTCTTC	CASSILRDNEQFF
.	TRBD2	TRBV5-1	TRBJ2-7	TGCGCCAGCAGCTTGGCGGTATCAGCGGGATACTACGAGCAGTACTTC	CASSLAVSAGYYEQYF
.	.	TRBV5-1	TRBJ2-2	TGCGCCAGCACGGCTAGCTCGAACACCGGGGAGCTGTTTTTT	CASTASSNTGELFF
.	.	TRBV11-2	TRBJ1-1	TGTGCCAGCAGCTTAACAGGGTTGAACACTGAAGCTTTCTTT	CASSLTGLNTEAFF
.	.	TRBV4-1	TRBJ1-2	TGCGCCAGCAGCCAAAGACTTCCAGCAGACAGTAGTAATGGCTACACCTTC	CASSQRLPADSSNGYTF
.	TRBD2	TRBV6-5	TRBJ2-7	TGTGCCAGCAGGGAGGGACTAGCCGCCTACGAGCAGTACTTC	CASREGLAAYEQYF
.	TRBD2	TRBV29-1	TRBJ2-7	TGCAGCGTTGAAGGATTGGGGACTAGCGGGAGTTGGGAGCAGTACTTC	CSVEGLGTSGSWEQYF
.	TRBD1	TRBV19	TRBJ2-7	TGTGCCAGCAGGGGGTATTACGAGCAGTACTTC	CASRGYYEQYF
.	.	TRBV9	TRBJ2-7	TGTGCCAGCAGCGTCGCCTCTGCGGCCTACGAGCAGTACTTC	CASSVASAAYEQYF